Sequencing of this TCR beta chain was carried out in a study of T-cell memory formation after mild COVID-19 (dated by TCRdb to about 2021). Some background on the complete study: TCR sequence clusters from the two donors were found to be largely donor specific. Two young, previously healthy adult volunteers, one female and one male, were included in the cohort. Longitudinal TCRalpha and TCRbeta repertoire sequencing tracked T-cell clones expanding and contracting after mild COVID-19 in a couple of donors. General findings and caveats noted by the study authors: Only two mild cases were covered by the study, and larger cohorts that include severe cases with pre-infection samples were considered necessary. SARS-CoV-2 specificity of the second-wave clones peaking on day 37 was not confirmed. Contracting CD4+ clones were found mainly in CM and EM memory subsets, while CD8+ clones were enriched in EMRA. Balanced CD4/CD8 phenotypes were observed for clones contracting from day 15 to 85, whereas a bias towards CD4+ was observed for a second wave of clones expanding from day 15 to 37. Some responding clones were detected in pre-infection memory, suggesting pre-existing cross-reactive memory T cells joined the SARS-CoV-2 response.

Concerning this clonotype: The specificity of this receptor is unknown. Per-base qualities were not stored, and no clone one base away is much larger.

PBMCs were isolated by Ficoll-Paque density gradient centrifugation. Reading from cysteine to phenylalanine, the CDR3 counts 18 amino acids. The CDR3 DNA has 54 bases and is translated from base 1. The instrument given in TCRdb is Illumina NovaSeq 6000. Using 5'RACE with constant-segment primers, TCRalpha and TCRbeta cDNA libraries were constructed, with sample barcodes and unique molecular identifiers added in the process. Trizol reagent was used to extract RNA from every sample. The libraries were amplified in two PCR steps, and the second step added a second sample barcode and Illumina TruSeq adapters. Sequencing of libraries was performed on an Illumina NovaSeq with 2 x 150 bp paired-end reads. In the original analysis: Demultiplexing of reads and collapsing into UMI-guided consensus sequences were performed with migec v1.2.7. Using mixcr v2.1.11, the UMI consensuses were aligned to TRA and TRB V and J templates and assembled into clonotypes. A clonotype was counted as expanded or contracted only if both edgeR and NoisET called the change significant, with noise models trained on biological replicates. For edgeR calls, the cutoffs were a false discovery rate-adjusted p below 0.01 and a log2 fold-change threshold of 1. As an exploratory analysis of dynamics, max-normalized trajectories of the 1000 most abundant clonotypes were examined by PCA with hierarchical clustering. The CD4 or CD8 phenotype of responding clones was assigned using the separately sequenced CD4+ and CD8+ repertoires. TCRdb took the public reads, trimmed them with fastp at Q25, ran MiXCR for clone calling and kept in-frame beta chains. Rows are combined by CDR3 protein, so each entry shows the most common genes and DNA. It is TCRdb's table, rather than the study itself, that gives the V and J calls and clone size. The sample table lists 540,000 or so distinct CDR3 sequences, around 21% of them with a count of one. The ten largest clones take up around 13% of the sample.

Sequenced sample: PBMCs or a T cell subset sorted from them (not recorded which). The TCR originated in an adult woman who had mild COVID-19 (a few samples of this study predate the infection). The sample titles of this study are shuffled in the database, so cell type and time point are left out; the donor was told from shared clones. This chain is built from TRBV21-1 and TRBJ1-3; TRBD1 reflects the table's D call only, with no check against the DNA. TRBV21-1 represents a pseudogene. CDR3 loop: CASSKEVRQGAPGNTIYF. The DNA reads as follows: TGTGCCAGCAGCAAAGAAGTGAGACAGGGGGCGCCTGGAAACACCATATATTTT.